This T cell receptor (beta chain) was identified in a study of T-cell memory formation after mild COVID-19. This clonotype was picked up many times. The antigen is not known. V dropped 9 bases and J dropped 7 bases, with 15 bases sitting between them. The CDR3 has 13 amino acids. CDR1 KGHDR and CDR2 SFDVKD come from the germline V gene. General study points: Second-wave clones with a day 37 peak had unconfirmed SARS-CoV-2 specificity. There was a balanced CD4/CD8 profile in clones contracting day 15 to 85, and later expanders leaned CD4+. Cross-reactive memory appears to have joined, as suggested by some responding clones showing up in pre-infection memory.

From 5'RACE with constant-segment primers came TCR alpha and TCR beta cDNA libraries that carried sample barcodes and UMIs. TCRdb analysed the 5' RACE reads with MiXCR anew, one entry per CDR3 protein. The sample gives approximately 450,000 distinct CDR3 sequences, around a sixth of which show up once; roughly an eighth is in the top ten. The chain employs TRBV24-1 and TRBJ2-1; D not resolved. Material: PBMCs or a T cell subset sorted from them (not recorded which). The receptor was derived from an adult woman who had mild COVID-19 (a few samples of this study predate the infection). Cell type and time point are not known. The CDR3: CATAPYNENEQFF. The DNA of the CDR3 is TGTGCCACCGCACCTTACAATGAGAATGAGCAGTTCTTC.